This TCR beta chain is from a study of blood T cell repertoires in COVID-19. Germline-derived CDR1 and CDR2 are SGHAT and FQNNGV. The CDR3 totals 16 residues. The V gene end was trimmed by 6 bases and the J gene end by 5 bases; junction bases not matched to a gene: 14. TCRdb's copy holds only in-frame clones and misses some; the assay was immunoSEQ multiplex PCR. The table lists some 200,000 clones, around 84% of them singletons. This receptor was identified in a man aged 50-59 years with active or convalescent COVID-19. This sequence joins TRBV11-2 and TRBJ2-7; 9 bases line up with TRBD1. The sample comprised peripheral blood. CDR3 DNA: TGTGCCAGCAGTTCTCCGCGGGACAGGGTAAGAAACGAGCAGTACGTC. As protein: CASSSPRDRVRNEQYV.